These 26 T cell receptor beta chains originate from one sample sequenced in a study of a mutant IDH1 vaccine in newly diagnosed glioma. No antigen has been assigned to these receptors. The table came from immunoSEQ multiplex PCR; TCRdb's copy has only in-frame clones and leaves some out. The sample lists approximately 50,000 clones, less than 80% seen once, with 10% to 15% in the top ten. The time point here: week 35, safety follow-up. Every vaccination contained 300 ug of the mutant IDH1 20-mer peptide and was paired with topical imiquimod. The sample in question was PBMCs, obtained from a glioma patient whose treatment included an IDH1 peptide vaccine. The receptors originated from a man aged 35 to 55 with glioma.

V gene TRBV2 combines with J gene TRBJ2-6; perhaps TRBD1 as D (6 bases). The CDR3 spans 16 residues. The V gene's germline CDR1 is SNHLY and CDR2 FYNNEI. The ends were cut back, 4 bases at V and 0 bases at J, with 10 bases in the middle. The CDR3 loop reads CASSVSGVSGANVLTF. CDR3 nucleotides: TGTGCCAGCAGTGTATCAGGGGTCTCTGGGGCCAACGTCCTGACTTTC.

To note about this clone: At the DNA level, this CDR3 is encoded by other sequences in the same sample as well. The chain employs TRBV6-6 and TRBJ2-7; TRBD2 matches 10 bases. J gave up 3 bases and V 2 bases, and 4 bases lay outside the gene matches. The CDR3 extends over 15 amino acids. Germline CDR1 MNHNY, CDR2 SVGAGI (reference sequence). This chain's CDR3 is CASSYPPSGSYEQYV. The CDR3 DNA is TGTGCCAGCAGTTACCCCCCTAGCGGGAGCTACGAGCAGTACGTC.

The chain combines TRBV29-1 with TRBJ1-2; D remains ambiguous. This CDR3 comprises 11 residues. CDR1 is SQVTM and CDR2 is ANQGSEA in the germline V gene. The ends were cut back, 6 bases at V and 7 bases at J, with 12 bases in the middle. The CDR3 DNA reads TGCAGCGTCATCTCACCCACTGGCTACACCTTC. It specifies CSVISPTGYTF. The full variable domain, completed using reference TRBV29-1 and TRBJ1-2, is SAVISQKPSRDICQRGTSLTIQCQVDSQVTMMFWYRQQPGQSLTLIATANQGSEATYESGFVIDKFPISRPNLTFSTLTVSNMSPEDSSIYLCSVISPTGYTFGSGTRLTVV.

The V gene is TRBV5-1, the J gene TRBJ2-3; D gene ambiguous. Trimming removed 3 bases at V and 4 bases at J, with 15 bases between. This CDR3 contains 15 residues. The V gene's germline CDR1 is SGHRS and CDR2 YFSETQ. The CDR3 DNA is TGCGCCAGCAGCTCCGAAGGCCGGCAGGCAGATACGCAGTATTTT. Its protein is CASSSEGRQADTQYF.

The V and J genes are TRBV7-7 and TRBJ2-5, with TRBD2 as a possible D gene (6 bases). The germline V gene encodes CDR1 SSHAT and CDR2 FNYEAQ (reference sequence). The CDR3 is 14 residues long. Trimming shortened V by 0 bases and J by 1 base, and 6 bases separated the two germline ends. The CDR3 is CASSLAGSQETQYF. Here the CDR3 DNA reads TGTGCCAGCAGCTTAGCCGGGAGCCAAGAGACCCAGTACTTC.

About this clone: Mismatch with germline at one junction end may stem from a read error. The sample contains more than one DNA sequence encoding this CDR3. CDR3 loop: CASSSTGRGGYTF. CDR3 nucleotides: TGTGCCAGCAGTTCAACAGGGCGTGGAGGCTACACCTTT. J is TRBJ1-2 and V is TRBV6-6; D perhaps matches TRBD1 (6 bases). CDR1 MNHNY and CDR2 SVGAGI come from the germline V gene (reference sequence). The CDR3 totals 13 residues.

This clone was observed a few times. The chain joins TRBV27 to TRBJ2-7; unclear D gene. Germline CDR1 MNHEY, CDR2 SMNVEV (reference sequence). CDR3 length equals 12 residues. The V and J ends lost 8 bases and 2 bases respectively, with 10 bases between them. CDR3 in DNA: TGTGCCAGCTTCGGTGAAACCTACGAGCAGTACTTC. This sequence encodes CASFGETYEQYF.

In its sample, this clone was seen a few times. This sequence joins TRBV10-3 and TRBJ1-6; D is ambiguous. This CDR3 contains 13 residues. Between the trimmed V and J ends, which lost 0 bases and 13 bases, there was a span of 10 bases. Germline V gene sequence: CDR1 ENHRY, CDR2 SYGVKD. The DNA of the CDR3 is TGTGCCATCAGTGAGTCGAAGGGAACGCCCCTCCACTTT. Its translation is CAISESKGTPLHF.

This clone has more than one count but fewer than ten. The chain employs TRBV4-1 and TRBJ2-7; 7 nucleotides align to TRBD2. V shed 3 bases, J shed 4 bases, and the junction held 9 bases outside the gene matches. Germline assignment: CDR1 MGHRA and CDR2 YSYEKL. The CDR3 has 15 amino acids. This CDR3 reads CASSQREGMEYEQYF. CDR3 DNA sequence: TGCGCCAGCAGCCAGAGGGAGGGGATGGAATACGAGCAGTACTTC.

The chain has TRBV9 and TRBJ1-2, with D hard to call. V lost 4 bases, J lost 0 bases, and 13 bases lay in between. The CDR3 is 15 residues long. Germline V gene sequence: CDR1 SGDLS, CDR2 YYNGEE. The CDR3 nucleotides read TGTGCCAGCAGCCTCGGACCCGCCGCTAACTATGGCTACACCTTC. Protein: CASSLGPAANYGYTF. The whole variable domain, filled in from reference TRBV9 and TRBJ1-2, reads DSGVTQTPKHLITATGQRVTLRCSPRSGDLSVYWYQQSLDQGLQFLIQYYNGEERAKGNILERFSAQQFPDLHSELNLSSLELGDSALYFCASSLGPAANYGYTFGSGTRLTVV.

The CDR3 DNA reads TGTGCCAGTAGTCGGGAATGGACTAGCGGGAGGGCTTACGAGCAGTACGTC. It specifies CASSREWTSGRAYEQYV. The chain uses TRBV19 and TRBJ2-7; 15 nucleotides align to TRBD2. Germline assignment: CDR1 LNHDA and CDR2 SQIVND (reference sequence). The CDR3 loop spans 17 amino acids. The ends lost 5 bases at V and 4 bases at J; junction bases unmatched: 9.

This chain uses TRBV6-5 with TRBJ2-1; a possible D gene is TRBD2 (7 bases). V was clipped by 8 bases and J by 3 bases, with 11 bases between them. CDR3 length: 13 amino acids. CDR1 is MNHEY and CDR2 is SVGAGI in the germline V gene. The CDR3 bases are TGTGCCAGCGGGGGGGGCGTCTACAATGAGCAGTTCTTC. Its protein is CASGGGVYNEQFF.

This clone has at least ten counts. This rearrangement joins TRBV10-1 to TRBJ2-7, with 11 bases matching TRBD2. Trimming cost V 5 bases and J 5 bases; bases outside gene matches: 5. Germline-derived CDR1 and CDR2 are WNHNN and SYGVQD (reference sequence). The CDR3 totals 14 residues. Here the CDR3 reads CASSSGTSGHEQYF. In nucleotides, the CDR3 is TGCGCCAGCAGTTCAGGGACTAGCGGTCACGAGCAGTACTTC.

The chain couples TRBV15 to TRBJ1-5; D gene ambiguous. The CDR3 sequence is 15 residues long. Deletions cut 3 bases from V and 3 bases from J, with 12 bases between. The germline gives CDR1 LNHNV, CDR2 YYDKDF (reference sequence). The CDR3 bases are TGTGCCACCAGCAGTGGTGGACGGTTCAATCAGCCCCAGCATTTT. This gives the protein CATSSGGRFNQPQHF.

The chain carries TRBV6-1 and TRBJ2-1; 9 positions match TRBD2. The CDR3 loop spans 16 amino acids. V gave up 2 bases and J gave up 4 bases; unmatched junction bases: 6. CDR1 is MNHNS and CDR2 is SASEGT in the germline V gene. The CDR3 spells CASSELRTSGYNEQFF. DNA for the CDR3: TGTGCCAGCAGTGAATTAAGAACTAGCGGGTACAATGAGCAGTTCTTC.

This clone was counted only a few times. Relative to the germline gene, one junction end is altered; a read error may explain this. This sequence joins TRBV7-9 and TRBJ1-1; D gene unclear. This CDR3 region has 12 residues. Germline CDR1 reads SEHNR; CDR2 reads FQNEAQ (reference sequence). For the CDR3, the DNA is TGTGCCAGCAGCTTAGTAAACAGTGAAGCTTTCTTT. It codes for CASSLVNSEAFF.

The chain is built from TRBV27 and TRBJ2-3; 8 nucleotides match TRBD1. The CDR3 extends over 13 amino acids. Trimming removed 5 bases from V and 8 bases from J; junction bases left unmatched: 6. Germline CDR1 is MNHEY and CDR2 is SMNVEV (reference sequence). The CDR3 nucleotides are TGTGCCAGCAGTCCGACAGGGGTTGCTACGCAGTATTTT. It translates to CASSPTGVATQYF.

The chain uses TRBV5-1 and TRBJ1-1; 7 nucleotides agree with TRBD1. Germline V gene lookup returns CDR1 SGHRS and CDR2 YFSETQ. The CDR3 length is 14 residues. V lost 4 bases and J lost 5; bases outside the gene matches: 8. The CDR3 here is CASSDDRVITEAFF. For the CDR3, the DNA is TGCGCCAGCAGCGATGACAGGGTTATTACTGAAGCTTTCTTT. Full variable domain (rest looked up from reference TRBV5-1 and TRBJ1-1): KAGVTQTPRYLIKTRGQQVTLSCSPISGHRSVSWYQQTPGQGLQFLFEYFSETQRNKGNFPGRFSGRQFSNSRSEMNVSTLELGDSALYLCASSDDRVITEAFFGQGTRLTVV.

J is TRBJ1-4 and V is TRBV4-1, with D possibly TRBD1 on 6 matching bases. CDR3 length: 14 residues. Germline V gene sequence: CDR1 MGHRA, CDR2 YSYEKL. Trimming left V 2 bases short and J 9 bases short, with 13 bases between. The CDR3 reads CASSQRDTTQKLFF. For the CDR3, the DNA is TGCGCCAGCAGCCAACGGGACACTACTCAAAAACTGTTTTTT.

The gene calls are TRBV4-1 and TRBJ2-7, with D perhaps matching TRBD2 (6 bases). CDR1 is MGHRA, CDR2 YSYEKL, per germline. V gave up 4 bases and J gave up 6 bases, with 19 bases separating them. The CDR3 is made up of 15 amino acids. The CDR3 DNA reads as TGCGCCAGCAGCCCCCCCCCAGAAGAGGGACTCGAGCAGTACTTC. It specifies CASSPPPEEGLEQYF.

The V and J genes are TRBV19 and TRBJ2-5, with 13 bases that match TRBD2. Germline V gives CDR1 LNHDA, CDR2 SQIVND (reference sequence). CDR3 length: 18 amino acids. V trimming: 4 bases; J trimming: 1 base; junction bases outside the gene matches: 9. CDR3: CASSKGLAGLIFQETQYF. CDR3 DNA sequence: TGTGCCAGTAGTAAGGGACTAGCGGGATTGATTTTCCAAGAGACCCAGTACTTC.

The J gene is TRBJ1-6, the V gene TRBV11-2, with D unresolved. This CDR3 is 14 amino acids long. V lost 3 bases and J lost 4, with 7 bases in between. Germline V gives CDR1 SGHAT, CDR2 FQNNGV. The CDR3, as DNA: TGTGCCAGCAGCTTCGGCCATTATAATTCACCCCTCCACTTT. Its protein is CASSFGHYNSPLHF.

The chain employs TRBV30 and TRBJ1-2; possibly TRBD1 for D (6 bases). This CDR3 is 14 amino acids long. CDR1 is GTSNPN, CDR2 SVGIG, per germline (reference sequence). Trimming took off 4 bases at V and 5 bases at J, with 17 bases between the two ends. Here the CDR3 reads CAWTMDRVYYGYTF. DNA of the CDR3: TGTGCCTGGACTATGGACAGAGTCTATTATGGCTACACCTTC.

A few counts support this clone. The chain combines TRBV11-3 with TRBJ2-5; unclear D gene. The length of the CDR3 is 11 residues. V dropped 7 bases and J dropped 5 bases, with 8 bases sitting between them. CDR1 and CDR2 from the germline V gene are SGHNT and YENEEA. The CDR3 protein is CASTSRETQYF. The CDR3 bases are TGTGCCAGCACTTCCCGCGAGACCCAGTACTTC.

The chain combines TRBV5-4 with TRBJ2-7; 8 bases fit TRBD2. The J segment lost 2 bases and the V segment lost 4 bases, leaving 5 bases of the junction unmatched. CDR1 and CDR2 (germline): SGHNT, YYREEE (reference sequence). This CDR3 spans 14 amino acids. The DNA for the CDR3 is TGTGCCAGCAGCACTAGCGGCCTAACCTACGAGCAGTACTTC. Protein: CASSTSGLTYEQYF. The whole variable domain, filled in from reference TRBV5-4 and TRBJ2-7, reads ETGVTQSPTHLIKTRGQQVTLRCSSQSGHNTVSWYQQALGQGPQFIFQYYREEENGRGNFPPRFSGLQFPNYSSELNVNALELDDSALYLCASSTSGLTYEQYFGPGTRLTVT.

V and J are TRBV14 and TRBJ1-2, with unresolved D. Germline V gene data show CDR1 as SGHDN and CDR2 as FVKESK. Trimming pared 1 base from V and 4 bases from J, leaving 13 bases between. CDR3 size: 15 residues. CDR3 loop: CASSQGLNRGYGYTF. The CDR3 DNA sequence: TGTGCCAGCAGCCAAGGACTCAACCGGGGCTATGGCTACACCTTC.